This TCR beta chain originates from a study of T cell responses to AZD1222 COVID-19 vaccine. Remarks on this clone: Its specificity is unknown.

Generated by immunoSEQ multiplex PCR, the TCRdb table keeps only in-frame clones and is missing some. The sample includes over 95,000 clones, 80% to 95% of them seen just once. Trimming pared 3 bases from V and 3 bases from J, leaving 6 bases between. CDR1 is SGHAT, CDR2 FQNNGV, per germline. The CDR3 is 14 amino acids. Study-wide findings and caveats: Most donors were white British and more were female, and clonal diversity was possibly underestimated. No repertoire was sampled before or during the peak T cell response, only after it. Baseline serology detected seropositivity in only six AZD1222 recipients. Vaccination with two AZD1222 doses was followed by a rise in Spike-specific TCR breadth and depth.

Material: peripheral blood, obtained on day 0 of AZD1222 vaccination. This clonotype was sampled from an adult in good health. The chain links TRBV11-2 to TRBJ1-6, with D uncertain. The CDR3: CASSFTDYNSPLHF. Here the CDR3 DNA reads TGTGCCAGCAGCTTCACAGACTATAATTCACCCCTCCACTTT. Filled out from reference TRBV11-2 and TRBJ1-6, the complete variable domain reads EAGVAQSPRYKIIEKRQSVAFWCNPISGHATLYWYQQILGQGPKLLIQFQNNGVVDDSQLPKDRFSAERLKGVDSTLKIQPAKLEDSAVYLCASSFTDYNSPLHFGNGTRLTVT.